A single sample gave rise to the 24 T cell receptor beta chains below, sequenced in a study of cytomegalovirus exposure and HLA in healthy donors. This PCR relied on a set of 60 Vbeta primers and 13 Jbeta primers. Assay used: immunoSEQ multiplex PCR; TCRdb lists only in-frame clones, some missing. The sample includes 150,000 to 180,000 clones, 75% to 85% of them seen just once. Sequenced sample: PBMCs. The receptors were sampled from a man younger than 45 in good health and CMV-seropositive.

The chain uses TRBV5-5 and TRBJ2-7, with 10 positions matching TRBD2. The germline V gene encodes CDR1 SGHKS and CDR2 YYEKEE (reference sequence). There are 16 residues in the CDR3. Trimming cost V 5 bases and J 5 bases; bases outside gene matches: 13. The CDR3 sequence is CASSPEASGRKHEQYF. CDR3 DNA: TGTGCCAGCAGTCCAGAGGCTAGCGGGAGAAAGCACGAGCAGTACTTC.

This chain uses TRBV9 with TRBJ2-1; TRBD2 agrees at 9 bases. Germline CDR1 and CDR2: SGDLS and YYNGEE. The CDR3 has 17 residues. Losses at the gene ends were 0 bases for V and 5 bases for J; bases not matched to a gene: 9. DNA for the CDR3: TGTGCCAGCAGCGTAGATCCCCGGCGGGAGGGGAACAATGAGCAGTTCTTC. Protein product: CASSVDPRREGNNEQFF. Using reference TRBV9 and TRBJ2-1 for the parts outside the CDR3, the full variable domain is DSGVTQTPKHLITATGQRVTLRCSPRSGDLSVYWYQQSLDQGLQFLIQYYNGEERAKGNILERFSAQQFPDLHSELNLSSLELGDSALYFCASSVDPRREGNNEQFFGPGTRLTVL.

The genes are TRBV11-3 and TRBJ2-2, with 13 bases fitting TRBD2. From germline, CDR1 is SGHNT and CDR2 YENEEA. V dropped 1 base and J dropped 4; count of bases not matched to a gene: 3. The CDR3 extends over 17 amino acids. CDR3 amino acids: CASSLVRLAGGTGELFF. CDR3 nucleotide sequence: TGTGCCAGCAGCTTAGTCCGACTAGCGGGAGGCACCGGGGAGCTGTTTTTT.

This chain connects TRBV28 to TRBJ2-2; tentatively, D is TRBD2 (6 bases). The CDR3 is made up of 15 amino acids. Trimming cost V 3 bases and J 4 bases, with 12 bases left between them. Germline lookup yields CDR1 MDHEN and CDR2 SYDVKM. The CDR3 protein is CASSLEGSGTGELFF. CDR3 DNA: TGTGCCAGCAGTTTGGAGGGGTCGGGCACCGGGGAGCTGTTTTTT.

This chain uses TRBV30 with TRBJ2-1; possible D gene TRBD2, 6 bases. The germline V gene encodes CDR1 GTSNPN and CDR2 SVGIG (reference sequence). The ends were cut back, 5 bases at V and 6 bases at J, with 17 bases in the middle. The length of the CDR3 is 14 residues. The CDR3 coding sequence is TGTGCCTGGCAAATTGGAGGGAGAACCAATGAGCAGTTCTTC. It translates to CAWQIGGRTNEQFF.

V is TRBV9 and J is TRBJ2-1; the match to TRBD2 covers 11 bases. The germline CDR1 and CDR2 sequences are SGDLS and YYNGEE. V trimming: 1 base; J trimming: 7 bases; junction bases outside the gene matches: 1. The CDR3 extends over 14 amino acids. The CDR3 nucleotides are TGTGCCAGCAGCGTAACTAGCGGGAGAAATGAGCAGTTCTTC. It is translated as CASSVTSGRNEQFF.

The V gene is TRBV18, the J gene TRBJ1-3; tentatively, D is TRBD1 (6 bases). CDR3 length: 17 residues. CDR1 is KGHSH, CDR2 LQKENI, per germline. V lost 2 bases and J lost 0, with 14 bases in between. CDR3 in amino acids: CASSPIARGGSGNTIYF. Written as DNA, the CDR3 is TGTGCCAGCTCACCAATAGCCAGAGGGGGCTCTGGAAACACCATATATTTT. Complete variable domain (other parts from reference TRBV18 and TRBJ1-3): NAGVMQNPRHLVRRRGQEARLRCSPMKGHSHVYWYRQLPEEGLKFMVYLQKENIIDESGMPKERFSAEFPKEGPSILRIQQVVRGDSAAYFCASSPIARGGSGNTIYFGEGSWLTVV.

The J gene is TRBJ1-5, the V gene TRBV21-1. TRBV21-1 constitutes a pseudogene. The CDR3 sequence is 15 residues long. DNA for the CDR3: TGTGCCAGCAAAAAGGGGAGGTATAGCAATCAGCCCCAGCATTTT. Amino acid sequence: CASKKGRYSNQPQHF.

CDR3 sequence (DNA): TGTGCCTGGACCCGGGAGGGGGATTTGAACACTGAAGCTTTCTTT. Translated, it gives CAWTREGDLNTEAFF. This sequence joins TRBV30 and TRBJ1-1, with a possible D match to TRBD1 (6 bases). The CDR3 contains 15 residues. V shed 4 bases and J shed 0 bases, with 15 bases lying between them. Per germline, CDR1 GTSNPN and CDR2 SVGIG (reference sequence).

V gene TRBV7-2 combines with J gene TRBJ1-6; tentative D call: TRBD1 (5 bases). Germline assignment: CDR1 SGHTA and CDR2 FQGNSA. Trimming took off 6 bases at V and 8 bases at J, with 14 bases between the two ends. This CDR3 is built from 14 residues. The DNA for the CDR3 is TGTGCCAGCAGTGCCGGGCTAGGGGATTCACCCCTCCACTTT. Its translation: CASSAGLGDSPLHF.

The rearrangement links TRBV5-6 to TRBJ2-7, with D possibly matching TRBD2 (5 bases). Germline CDR1 and CDR2: SGHDT and YYEEEE. V was shortened by 1 base and J by 5 bases, with 10 bases between the two germline ends. The CDR3 is 13 amino acids. CDR3 residues: CASSLPGNHEQYF. The CDR3 DNA follows: TGTGCCAGCAGCTTGCCGGGGAATCACGAGCAGTACTTC.

V usage is TRBV18 and J usage is TRBJ2-1; 10 bases line up with TRBD2. The ends lost 0 bases at V and 5 bases at J; junction bases unmatched: 1. Germline CDR1 is KGHSH and CDR2 is LQKENI. The CDR3 runs 15 residues. The CDR3 bases are TGTGCCAGCTCACCACCTAGCGGGGGGAACAATGAGCAGTTCTTC. Amino acids: CASSPPSGGNNEQFF.

The gene calls are TRBV13 and TRBJ1-1; possibly TRBD1 for D (5 bases). The V gene's germline CDR1 is PRHDT and CDR2 FYEKMQ (reference sequence). The CDR3 consists of 14 residues. The V end lost 5 bases, the J end lost 3 bases, and 13 bases lay between the germline ends. CDR3 amino acids: CASSLLGEDTEAFF. The CDR3 DNA reads as TGTGCCAGCAGCCTCTTGGGGGAGGACACTGAAGCTTTCTTT.

The rearrangement links TRBV2 to TRBJ2-5; TRBD1 aligns across 8 bases. Near its end, the DNA agrees better with TRBJ2-7, so the J call may be wrong. This CDR3 is built from 13 residues. CDR1 is SNHLY, CDR2 FYNNEI, per germline. The CDR3 sequence: CARSTGVPYEQYF. The CDR3 DNA sequence: TGTGCCAGGTCGACAGGGGTCCCCTACGAGCAGTACTTC.

The chain has TRBV29-1 and TRBJ2-5; TRBD2 matches 8 bases. V trimming: 7 bases; J trimming: 4 bases; junction bases outside the gene matches: 5. Germline loops: CDR1 SQVTM, CDR2 ANQGSEA. CDR3 length: 12 amino acids. CDR3 protein: CSAQGLGETQYF. DNA of the CDR3: TGCAGCGCCCAGGGACTAGGAGAGACCCAGTACTTC.

V gene TRBV25-1 combines with J gene TRBJ1-2; 10 positions agree with TRBD1. V was pared by 2 bases and J by 2 bases, with 5 bases of the junction left unmatched. CDR1 and CDR2 from the germline V gene are MGHDK and SYGVNS. The CDR3 consists of 16 residues. CDR3 loop: CASSEVGTGANYGYTF. Written as DNA, the CDR3 is TGTGCCAGCAGTGAAGTCGGGACAGGGGCGAACTATGGCTACACCTTC.

The chain uses TRBV9 and TRBJ2-1; 7 bases line up with TRBD1. The V and J ends lost 0 bases and 5 bases, in that order; junction bases with no gene match: 14. Germline CDR1 reads SGDLS; CDR2 reads YYNGEE. This CDR3 contains 18 residues. The CDR3 DNA reads TGTGCCAGCAGCGTAGAGGGGTCCGGGACAGACCAACACAATGAGCAGTTCTTC. This encodes CASSVEGSGTDQHNEQFF.

V gene TRBV7-2 combines with J gene TRBJ2-7; 8 nucleotides agree with TRBD2. The germline V gene encodes CDR1 SGHTA and CDR2 FQGNSA. The V gene end was trimmed by 5 bases and the J gene end by 3 bases; junction bases not matched to a gene: 12. There are 16 residues in the CDR3. The DNA of the CDR3 is TGTGCCAGCAGCACATTCTGGCGGGGGGAACTCTACGAGCAGTACTTC. Translated: CASSTFWRGELYEQYF.

This chain connects TRBV10-3 to TRBJ1-6; 8 nucleotides match TRBD1. This CDR3 comprises 16 residues. Germline assignment: CDR1 ENHRY and CDR2 SYGVKD. V lost 3 bases, J lost 10 bases, and 11 bases stayed unmatched. The CDR3 sequence is CAISESGTGVGSPLHF. The CDR3 bases are TGTGCCATCAGTGAATCCGGGACAGGCGTCGGGTCACCCCTCCACTTT.

The rearrangement joins TRBV29-1 to TRBJ2-5; 7 positions match TRBD2. The DNA matches TRBJ2-7 better at its end, which makes the J call doubtful. The CDR3 sequence is 15 residues long. Germline CDR1 and CDR2: SQVTM and ANQGSEA. CDR3 DNA sequence: TGCAGCGTTGAAGGCTCTAGCGGAGCTGCTTACGAGCAGTACTTC. Translation gives CSVEGSSGAAYEQYF.

This sequence joins TRBV6-9 and TRBJ1-5; maybe TRBD1 (6 bases). Per the germline V gene, CDR1 is MNHGY and CDR2 is SVAAGI. This CDR3 spans 17 amino acids. V shed 8 bases and J shed 4 bases, with 24 bases lying between them. CDR3 nucleotide sequence: TGTGCCAGCCCAGTTGGTATGGGACACTCGAGAAATCAGCCCCAGCATTTT. Its protein product is CASPVGMGHSRNQPQHF.

The chain carries TRBV5-1 and TRBJ2-7; 10 bases match TRBD2. The V gene end was trimmed by 6 bases and the J gene end by 0 bases; junction bases not matched to a gene: 9. CDR3 size: 16 residues. The germline V gene encodes CDR1 SGHRS and CDR2 YFSETQ. The CDR3 spells CASTSGTSVYSYEQYF. The CDR3 DNA is TGCGCCAGCACTTCGGGGACTAGCGTATACTCCTACGAGCAGTACTTC.

V and J are TRBV6-1 and TRBJ2-1; D is possibly TRBD1 (5 bases). Trimming shortened V by 5 bases and J by 9 bases, and 17 bases separated the two germline ends. CDR3 length: 14 residues. CDR1 and CDR2 from the germline V gene are MNHNS and SASEGT. In DNA form, the CDR3 reads TGTGCCAGCAGTACCCTAGGAAGGGGCTCTGAGCAGTTCTTC. Translating gives CASSTLGRGSEQFF.

This clone was seen a single time. The rearrangement uses TRBV14 and TRBJ1-4; unclear D gene. The CDR3 is made up of 13 amino acids. Per germline, CDR1 SGHDN and CDR2 FVKESK. With 7 bases removed from V and 7 bases from J, the gap between germline ends came to 13 bases. The CDR3 here is CASTPGRGEKLFF. The CDR3 nucleotides are TGTGCCAGCACCCCAGGCCGGGGTGAAAAACTGTTTTTT.